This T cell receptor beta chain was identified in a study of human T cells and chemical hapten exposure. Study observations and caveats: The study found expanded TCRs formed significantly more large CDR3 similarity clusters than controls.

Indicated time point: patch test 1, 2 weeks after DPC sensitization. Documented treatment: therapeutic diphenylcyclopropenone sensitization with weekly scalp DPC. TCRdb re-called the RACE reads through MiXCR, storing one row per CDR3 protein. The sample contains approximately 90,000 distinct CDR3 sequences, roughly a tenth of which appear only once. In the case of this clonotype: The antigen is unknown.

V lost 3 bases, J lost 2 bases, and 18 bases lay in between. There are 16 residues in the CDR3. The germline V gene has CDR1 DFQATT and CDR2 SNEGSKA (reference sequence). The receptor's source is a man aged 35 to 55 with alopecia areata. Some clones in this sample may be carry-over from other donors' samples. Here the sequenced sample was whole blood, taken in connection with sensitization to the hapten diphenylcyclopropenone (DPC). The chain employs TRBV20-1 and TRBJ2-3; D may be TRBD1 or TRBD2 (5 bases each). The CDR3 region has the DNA TGCAGTGCTAGCCGCCAGGGACCACTTTTCACAGATACGCAGTATTTT. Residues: CSASRQGPLFTDTQYF.